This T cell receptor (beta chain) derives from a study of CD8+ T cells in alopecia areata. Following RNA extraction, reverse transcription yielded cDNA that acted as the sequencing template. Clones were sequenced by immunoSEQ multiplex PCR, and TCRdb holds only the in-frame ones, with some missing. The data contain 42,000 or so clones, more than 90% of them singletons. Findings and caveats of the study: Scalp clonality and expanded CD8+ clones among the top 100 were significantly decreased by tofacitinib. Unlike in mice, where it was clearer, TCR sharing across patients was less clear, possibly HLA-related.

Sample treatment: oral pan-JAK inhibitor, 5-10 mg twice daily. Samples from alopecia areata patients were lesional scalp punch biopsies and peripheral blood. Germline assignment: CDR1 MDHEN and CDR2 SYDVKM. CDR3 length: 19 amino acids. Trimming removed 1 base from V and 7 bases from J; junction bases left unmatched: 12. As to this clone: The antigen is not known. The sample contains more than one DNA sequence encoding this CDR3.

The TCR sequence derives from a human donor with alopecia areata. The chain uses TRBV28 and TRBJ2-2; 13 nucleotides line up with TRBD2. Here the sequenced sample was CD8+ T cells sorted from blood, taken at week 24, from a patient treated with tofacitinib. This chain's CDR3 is CASSLLSRLAGGRSGELFF. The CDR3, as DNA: TGTGCCAGCAGTTTATTGTCTCGACTAGCGGGGGGCCGTAGCGGGGAGCTGTTTTTT.